These 23 T cell receptor beta chains were sequenced from one sample in a study of radiation and T cells in renal cell carcinoma. Stated time point: baseline pretreatment blood. Treatment specified: 15 Gy SBRT to primary tumor, nephrectomy 4 weeks later. The assay was immunoSEQ multiplex PCR, and TCRdb's table has in-frame clones only and misses some. The sample has 100,000 to 150,000 clones, roughly 80% seen once. Source: blood, taken from a patient whose treatment included radiotherapy and nephrectomy. The receptors here all came from a woman aged 55 to 70 with renal cell carcinoma.

The CDR3 DNA follows: TGTGCCATCAGTGTGGGGAGACAGGGGGCCCAGGGTGAGCAGTTCTTC. As protein: CAISVGRQGAQGEQFF. This sequence joins TRBV10-3 and TRBJ2-1, with 10 bases fitting TRBD1. Germline CDR1 is ENHRY and CDR2 is SYGVKD. V trimming: 4 bases; J trimming: 9 bases; junction bases outside the gene matches: 12. The CDR3 spans 16 residues.

The chain is built from TRBV15 and TRBJ2-5, with D maybe TRBD1 (6 bases). The J call is doubtful: the DNA matches TRBJ2-7 better. The CDR3 runs to 14 residues. Germline-derived CDR1 and CDR2 are LNHNV and YYDKDF (reference sequence). Written as DNA, the CDR3 is TGTGCCACCAGCCCAAGAGGGACACAGCTCGAGCAGTACTTC. It specifies CATSPRGTQLEQYF.

The CDR3 sequence is CASRGQTYEQYF. DNA for the CDR3: TGTGCCAGCCGGGGACAGACATACGAGCAGTACTTC. The chain is built from TRBV27 and TRBJ2-7, with TRBD1 identical over 7 bases. Germline values: CDR1 MNHEY, CDR2 SMNVEV (reference sequence). V shed 8 bases, J shed 4 bases, and the junction held 5 bases outside the gene matches. The CDR3 covers 12 residues.

The chain uses TRBV2 and TRBJ1-1; D is perhaps TRBD1 (5 bases). The CDR3 loop spans 15 amino acids. Germline V lookup: CDR1 SNHLY, CDR2 FYNNEI. With 3 bases removed from V and 5 bases from J, the gap between germline ends came to 16 bases. CDR3 nucleotides: TGTGCCAGCAGTGACGTAAGCAGGTGGACAACTGAAGCTTTCTTT. Protein: CASSDVSRWTTEAFF.

This sequence joins TRBV19 and TRBJ1-2, with 7 bases fitting TRBD1. Trimming removed 5 bases from V and 3 bases from J; junction bases left unmatched: 18. In germline, CDR1 is LNHDA, CDR2 SQIVND (reference sequence). This CDR3 is 18 amino acids long. Here the CDR3 reads CASSPLGQTFSEDYGYTF. In nucleotides, the CDR3 is TGTGCCAGTAGTCCCCTGGGACAGACTTTTAGCGAAGACTATGGCTACACCTTC.

This clone has just a few counts. The J gene is TRBJ2-3, the V gene TRBV5-1, with TRBD2 as a possible D gene (6 bases). The CDR3 contains 16 residues. The V and J ends lost 4 bases and 0 bases respectively, with 15 bases between them. CDR1 is SGHRS, CDR2 YFSETQ, per germline. The CDR3 DNA is TGCGCCAGCAGCCCCGGGGGAGCAGCCAGCACAGATACGCAGTATTTT. It translates to CASSPGGAASTDTQYF.

The V and J genes are TRBV15 and TRBJ2-3; tentative D call: TRBD2 (6 bases). V was pared by 3 bases and J by 0 bases, with 16 bases between. Germline V gives CDR1 LNHNV, CDR2 YYDKDF (reference sequence). The CDR3 is 17 residues long. The CDR3, as DNA: TGTGCCACCAGCAGCTTCGATAGCGGCTCAAGCACAGATACGCAGTATTTT. As protein: CATSSFDSGSSTDTQYF.

The chain joins TRBV5-1 to TRBJ2-7, with 8 nucleotides matching TRBD1. Germline loops: CDR1 SGHRS, CDR2 YFSETQ. The CDR3 contains 15 residues. Losses at the gene ends were 3 bases for V and 6 bases for J; bases not matched to a gene: 11. The CDR3, as DNA: TGCGCCAGCAGCTCGCCCGACAGGGGTGAGGGCGAGCAGTACTTC. Translating it yields CASSSPDRGEGEQYF.

The chain couples TRBV7-2 to TRBJ2-7, with unresolved D. The germline V and J ends were trimmed by 4 bases and 6 bases, with 7 bases remaining between them. CDR1 is SGHTA, CDR2 FQGNSA, per germline. The CDR3 has 11 residues. The CDR3 region has the DNA TGTGCCAGCAGCTCGTTAGGCGAGCAGTACTTC. Translation gives CASSSLGEQYF.

J is TRBJ1-4 and V is TRBV7-2, with TRBD1 as a possible D gene (6 bases). Trimming removed 5 bases at V and 6 bases at J, with 19 bases between. Germline loops: CDR1 SGHTA, CDR2 FQGNSA. The CDR3 runs to 16 residues. The CDR3 DNA is TGTGCCAGCAGCGTTCCAAAGGGAGGGGGAGATGAAAAACTGTTTTTT. Encoded protein: CASSVPKGGGDEKLFF.

This rearrangement joins TRBV29-1 to TRBJ2-7; D not resolved. This CDR3 contains 10 residues. Per the germline V gene, CDR1 is SQVTM and CDR2 is ANQGSEA. Trimming removed 4 bases at V and 5 bases at J, with 6 bases between. The CDR3 region is CSVGAHEQYF. The CDR3 nucleotides read TGCAGCGTTGGTGCCCACGAGCAGTACTTC.

The CDR3 DNA reads as TGTGCCAGCTCACCTCCTTCGGCGGGTGATGAGCAGTTCTTC. Residues: CASSPPSAGDEQFF. V gene TRBV18 combines with J gene TRBJ2-1; D might be TRBD2 (5 bases). CDR3 length: 14 amino acids. CDR1 and CDR2 from the germline V gene are KGHSH and LQKENI. V shed 3 bases and J shed 8 bases, with 14 bases lying between them.

This clone occurred a few times. The chain uses TRBV9 and TRBJ2-1; D is unclear. Germline V gene sequence: CDR1 SGDLS, CDR2 YYNGEE. Trimming stripped 4 bases from V and 8 bases from J, with 10 bases between. The CDR3 is made up of 12 amino acids. CDR3 protein: CASSTYRYEQFF. DNA of the CDR3: TGTGCCAGCAGCACGTACAGATATGAGCAGTTCTTC.

This clone came up a few times. V usage is TRBV7-9 and J usage is TRBJ2-4; 8 bases line up with TRBD1. The CDR3 loop spans 15 amino acids. V shed 4 bases and J 7 bases; nucleotides not matched to a gene: 9. CDR1 and CDR2 (germline): SEHNR, FQNEAQ (reference sequence). The CDR3 bases are TGTGCCAGCAGCTCACCCCTGGGACAGGAGAACATTCAGTACTTC. Amino acid sequence: CASSSPLGQENIQYF.

V is TRBV7-3 and J is TRBJ2-3; TRBD2 agrees at 9 bases. V gave up 5 bases and J gave up 4 bases; unmatched junction bases: 7. This CDR3 spans 15 amino acids. The V gene's germline CDR1 is SGHTA and CDR2 FQGTGA. The CDR3 bases are TGTGCCAGCAGCCAGATAGCGGGAGCGGCAGATACGCAGTATTTT. Its translation is CASSQIAGAADTQYF.

This clone came up once. The chain couples TRBV5-1 to TRBJ2-1, with 7 positions matching TRBD2. V shed 0 bases, J shed 0 bases, and the junction held 0 bases outside the gene matches. Per germline, CDR1 SGHRS and CDR2 YFSETQ. The CDR3 runs to 15 residues. CDR3 in DNA: TGCGCCAGCAGCTTGGGCGGGAGCTCCTACAATGAGCAGTTCTTC. This sequence encodes CASSLGGSSYNEQFF.

The chain carries TRBV18 and TRBJ2-5, with 9 bases matching TRBD2. V trimming: 8 bases; J trimming: 5 bases; junction bases outside the gene matches: 6. CDR1 is KGHSH, CDR2 LQKENI, per germline. There are 13 residues in the CDR3. The CDR3 spells CASGGRVQETQYF. CDR3 coding DNA: TGTGCCAGCGGCGGGAGGGTCCAGGAGACCCAGTACTTC. The entire variable domain, with the rest obtained from reference TRBV18 and TRBJ2-5, is as follows: NAGVMQNPRHLVRRRGQEARLRCSPMKGHSHVYWYRQLPEEGLKFMVYLQKENIIDESGMPKERFSAEFPKEGPSILRIQQVVRGDSAAYFCASGGRVQETQYFGPGTRLLVL.

The rearrangement links TRBV27 to TRBJ2-7; weak D call: TRBD1 (5 bases). V was pared by 1 base and J by 0 bases, with 7 bases between. Germline CDR1 MNHEY, CDR2 SMNVEV (reference sequence). This CDR3 comprises 14 residues. The chain's CDR3 is CASSLLTASYEQYF. DNA for the CDR3: TGTGCCAGCAGTTTATTGACAGCCTCCTACGAGCAGTACTTC.

This clone was recorded once. The chain recombines TRBV19 with TRBJ1-1; no clear D gene. Trimming pared 3 bases from V and 1 base from J, leaving 9 bases between. Germline V CDR1 and CDR2: LNHDA, SQIVND (reference sequence). CDR3 length: 14 amino acids. The CDR3 is CASSISPKNTEAFF. CDR3 sequence (DNA): TGTGCCAGTAGTATTAGCCCCAAGAACACTGAAGCTTTCTTT.

As DNA, the CDR3 is TGCGCCAGCAGCCAAGATTGGGTCCCTAACCGGGGCTACACCTTC. Translation gives CASSQDWVPNRGYTF. V usage is TRBV4-1 and J usage is TRBJ1-2, with D unresolved. Trimming took off 0 bases at V and 8 bases at J, with 16 bases between the two ends. This CDR3 comprises 15 residues. Germline V CDR1 and CDR2: MGHRA, YSYEKL.

This clone turned up a few times. The J gene is TRBJ1-1, the V gene TRBV14; 9 bases fit TRBD1. CDR1 and CDR2 from the germline V gene are SGHDN and FVKESK. This CDR3 spans 15 amino acids. V was pared by 4 bases and J by 5 bases, with 8 bases of the junction left unmatched. Here the CDR3 reads CASSRYRGHVTEAFF. In DNA form, the CDR3 reads TGTGCCAGCAGCCGCTACAGGGGGCACGTTACTGAAGCTTTCTTT.

The V and J genes are TRBV2 and TRBJ2-1; TRBD2 agrees at 10 bases. J was trimmed by 8 bases and V by 8 bases; bases with no gene match: 9. Germline CDR1 and CDR2: SNHLY and FYNNEI. CDR3 length: 14 residues. The DNA of the CDR3 is TGTGCCAGCGGAGCGGGGGGGCCCTGGGATGAGCAGTTCTTC. Amino acids: CASGAGGPWDEQFF. The variable domain in full, with the rest retrieved from reference TRBV2 and TRBJ2-1, is EPEVTQTPSHQVTQMGQEVILRCVPISNHLYFYWYRQILGQKVEFLVSFYNNEISEKSEIFDDQFSVERPDGSNFTLKIRSTKLEDSAMYFCASGAGGPWDEQFFGPGTRLTVL.

This clone was picked up a small number of times. The chain combines TRBV7-9 with TRBJ1-1; 9 bases align to TRBD1. The CDR3 is 13 amino acids. Trimming at V came to 4 bases and at J to 10 bases, leaving 7 bases not matched to a gene. Germline CDR1 and CDR2: SEHNR and FQNEAQ (reference sequence). The chain's CDR3 is CASSSTRQGGAFF. The CDR3 bases are TGTGCCAGCAGCTCCACTCGACAGGGGGGAGCTTTCTTT.